The 27 T cell receptor beta chains below all came from one sample that was sequenced in a study of cytomegalovirus exposure and HLA in healthy donors. Primers for the PCR totalled 60 Vbeta and 13 Jbeta. Profiled with immunoSEQ multiplex PCR; TCRdb holds only in-frame clones, not every one. The table has about 130,000 clones, approximately 78% seen once; the top ten hold about 1%. Source material: PBMCs. The source is a woman aged 25-40 years in good health and CMV-seronegative.

Only a few counts were recorded for this clone. The rearrangement joins TRBV7-9 to TRBJ1-6; D call uncertain. Germline V CDR1 and CDR2: SEHNR, FQNEAQ (reference sequence). Deletions cut 5 bases from V and 5 bases from J, with 7 bases between. The CDR3 totals 13 residues. Here the CDR3 reads CASSLSNNSPLHF. For the CDR3, the DNA is TGTGCCAGCAGCCTCTCTAATAATTCACCCCTCCACTTT.

V gene TRBV25-1 combines with J gene TRBJ2-7, with a possible D match to TRBD2 (5 bases). Germline-derived CDR1 and CDR2 are MGHDK and SYGVNS. V lost 0 bases to trimming and J lost 5 bases, with 5 bases between them. This CDR3 region has 12 residues. The CDR3 is CASSEYGDEQYF. In DNA, the CDR3 is TGTGCCAGCAGTGAATACGGGGACGAGCAGTACTTC.

The chain couples TRBV11-1 to TRBJ2-3, with 7 bases fitting TRBD1. V dropped 2 bases and J dropped 2; count of bases not matched to a gene: 7. The CDR3 has 16 residues. From germline, CDR1 is SGHAT and CDR2 FQDESV (reference sequence). In DNA, the CDR3 is TGTGCCAGCAGCTTACGACAGGGTTCCATCACAGATACGCAGTATTTT. Protein sequence: CASSLRQGSITDTQYF.

This clone appeared a few times. This sequence joins TRBV4-1 and TRBJ1-3; D is unclear. V was pared by 2 bases and J by 0 bases, with 14 bases between. Germline lookup yields CDR1 MGHRA and CDR2 YSYEKL. There are 17 residues in the CDR3. This chain's CDR3 is CASSQRRTESSGNTIYF. For the CDR3, the DNA is TGCGCCAGCAGCCAAAGAAGAACGGAGAGCTCTGGAAACACCATATATTTT.

This chain links TRBV19 with TRBJ1-2, with unresolved D. V was shortened by 6 bases and J by 3 bases, with 11 bases between the two germline ends. CDR3 length equals 13 residues. Germline-derived CDR1 and CDR2 are LNHDA and SQIVND (reference sequence). CDR3 protein: CASRGGRDYGYTF. The CDR3, as DNA: TGTGCCAGTAGAGGCGGCAGAGACTATGGCTACACCTTC.

This clone appeared once. The chain is built from TRBV11-2 and TRBJ2-7; 9 nucleotides align to TRBD2. This CDR3 has 17 amino acids. J lost 5 bases, V lost 2 bases, and 13 bases had no gene match. Germline CDR1 is SGHAT and CDR2 is FQNNGV. For the CDR3, the DNA is TGTGCCAGCAGCTTAAAAGGGGTTCGGACTAGCGATAACGAGCAGTACTTC. It specifies CASSLKGVRTSDNEQYF.

The J gene is TRBJ2-7, the V gene TRBV19, with D maybe TRBD2 (5 bases). The V end lost 3 bases, the J end lost 3 bases, and 12 bases lay between the germline ends. The CDR3 runs 14 residues. Germline V gene lookup returns CDR1 LNHDA and CDR2 SQIVND (reference sequence). CDR3 coding DNA: TGTGCCAGTAGTATTCAGGTAGGAGGCTACGAGCAGTACTTC. Translation gives CASSIQVGGYEQYF.

The gene calls are TRBV7-6 and TRBJ2-5; 11 positions match TRBD2. The CDR3 has 16 amino acids. CDR1 is SGHVS, CDR2 FNYEAQ, per germline. V shed 4 bases, J shed 5 bases, and the junction held 9 bases outside the gene matches. The CDR3 loop is CASSSRLAGTGETQYF. CDR3 in DNA: TGTGCCAGCAGCTCTCGACTAGCGGGGACGGGGGAGACCCAGTACTTC.

This chain links TRBV5-1 with TRBJ1-1, with D tentatively TRBD1 (6 bases). The length of the CDR3 is 15 residues. The germline gives CDR1 SGHRS, CDR2 YFSETQ. V was pared by 0 bases and J by 2 bases, with 11 bases between. For the CDR3, the DNA is TGCGCCAGCAGCTTGGAGGGGGACCTAAACACTGAAGCTTTCTTT. It yields the protein CASSLEGDLNTEAFF.

This chain joins TRBV11-2 and TRBJ1-1; 8 nucleotides agree with TRBD1. V shed 1 base, J shed 7 bases, and the junction held 8 bases outside the gene matches. In germline, CDR1 is SGHAT, CDR2 FQNNGV. The CDR3 covers 15 residues. The CDR3 sequence is CASSLGPGQANEAFF. The CDR3 DNA is TGTGCCAGCAGCTTAGGGCCGGGACAGGCAAATGAAGCTTTCTTT.

The chain combines TRBV15 with TRBJ1-4; weak D call: TRBD1 (5 bases). The CDR3 is made up of 16 amino acids. Looked up from germline, CDR1 is LNHNV and CDR2 is YYDKDF (reference sequence). V shed 3 bases and J shed 1 base, with 12 bases lying between them. This CDR3 is CATSRGGEGTNEKLFF. CDR3 sequence (DNA): TGTGCCACCAGCAGGGGGGGGGAGGGAACTAATGAAAAACTGTTTTTT.

This chain connects TRBV4-1 to TRBJ2-1, with 12 positions matching TRBD1. Germline V gene data show CDR1 as MGHRA and CDR2 as YSYEKL. V shed 4 bases and J 7 bases; nucleotides not matched to a gene: 11. CDR3 size: 17 residues. The CDR3 DNA sequence: TGCGCCAGCAGCCGCCAGGCGGGACAGGGGGCGTTAAATGAGCAGTTCTTC. Translated, it gives CASSRQAGQGALNEQFF.

The DNA for the CDR3 is TGCGCCAGCAGCGTCGGGACAGGGGCTCAGTCACCCCTCCACTTT. Residues: CASSVGTGAQSPLHF. The chain combines TRBV5-1 with TRBJ1-6; 10 nucleotides match TRBD1. This CDR3 is 15 amino acids long. V gave up 4 bases and J gave up 10 bases; unmatched junction bases: 8. CDR1 is SGHRS and CDR2 is YFSETQ in the germline V gene.

V is TRBV5-6 and J is TRBJ2-3; D is possibly TRBD1 (6 bases). Germline V CDR1 and CDR2: SGHDT, YYEEEE. The length of the CDR3 is 14 residues. V gave up 3 bases and J gave up 6 bases, with 14 bases separating them. CDR3 loop: CASSSKTGFDTQYF. The CDR3 nucleotides read TGTGCCAGCAGCTCAAAGACAGGTTTCGATACGCAGTATTTT.

V is TRBV7-9 and J is TRBJ1-3, with no clear D. V lost 1 base and J 0 bases, leaving 7 bases between the germline ends. The CDR3 contains 15 residues. Germline V gene lookup returns CDR1 SEHNR and CDR2 FQNEAQ (reference sequence). The CDR3 protein is CASSLVGHSGNTIYF. CDR3 sequence (DNA): TGTGCCAGCAGCTTAGTCGGTCACTCTGGAAACACCATATATTTT.

As concerns this clone: Relative to the germline gene, one junction end is altered; a read error may explain this. CDR3: CASSRDRGGTQYF. In DNA, the CDR3 is TGTGCTAGCAGCCGGGACAGGGGAGGGACCCAGTACTTC. The rearrangement links TRBV7-7 to TRBJ2-5; TRBD1 matches at 10 bases. The CDR3 extends over 13 amino acids. The V gene's germline CDR1 is SSHAT and CDR2 FNYEAQ (reference sequence). Full variable domain (remainder filled in from reference TRBV7-7 and TRBJ2-5): GAGVSQSPRYKVTKRGQDVTLRCDPISSHATLYWYQQALGQGPEFLTYFNYEAQPDKSGLPSDRFSAERPEGSISTLTIQRTEQRDSAMYRCASSRDRGGTQYFGPGTRLLVL.

The gene calls are TRBV6-6 and TRBJ1-1, with TRBD1 matching over 9 bases. Germline assignment: CDR1 MNHNY and CDR2 SVGAGI (reference sequence). The CDR3 contains 14 residues. Unmatched junction bases numbered 1, after V lost 0 bases and J lost 5 bases. CDR3 residues: CASSYSTGGTEAFF. CDR3 coding DNA: TGTGCCAGCAGTTACTCGACAGGGGGGACTGAAGCTTTCTTT.

The chain is built from TRBV29-1 and TRBJ1-3; D is possibly TRBD1 (5 bases). Germline-derived CDR1 and CDR2 are SQVTM and ANQGSEA. Trimming shortened V by 0 bases and J by 2 bases, and 11 bases separated the two germline ends. The CDR3 is 15 amino acids. The CDR3 sequence: CSVEDLGGAGNTIYF. The CDR3 region has the DNA TGCAGCGTTGAAGATCTGGGGGGGGCTGGAAACACCATATATTTT. Based on the CDR3 plus reference TRBV29-1 and TRBJ1-3, the full variable domain is SAVISQKPSRDICQRGTSLTIQCQVDSQVTMMFWYRQQPGQSLTLIATANQGSEATYESGFVIDKFPISRPNLTFSTLTVSNMSPEDSSIYLCSVEDLGGAGNTIYFGEGSWLTVV.

The chain combines TRBV6-1 with TRBJ2-7; the D gene is possibly TRBD2 (7 bases). V was clipped by 2 bases and J by 3 bases, with 17 bases between them. The CDR3 contains 16 residues. Germline loops: CDR1 MNHNS, CDR2 SASEGT. This chain's CDR3 is CASSERAAGEGYEQYF. Here the CDR3 DNA reads TGTGCCAGCAGTGAAAGGGCGGCAGGGGAGGGCTACGAGCAGTACTTC.

The V call is TRBV2, the J call TRBJ1-1; a weak D match, TRBD1 (6 bases). V lost 8 bases and J lost 1, with 17 bases in between. Germline CDR1 reads SNHLY; CDR2 reads FYNNEI. The CDR3 spans 15 residues. This CDR3 is CASLEEAGANTEAFF. DNA for the CDR3: TGTGCCAGCCTCGAAGAGGCAGGGGCGAACACTGAAGCTTTCTTT. Based on the CDR3 plus reference TRBV2 and TRBJ1-1, the full variable domain is EPEVTQTPSHQVTQMGQEVILRCVPISNHLYFYWYRQILGQKVEFLVSFYNNEISEKSEIFDDQFSVERPDGSNFTLKIRSTKLEDSAMYFCASLEEAGANTEAFFGQGTRLTVV.

The V gene is TRBV11-1, the J gene TRBJ2-1; 7 nucleotides align to TRBD2. This CDR3 has 17 amino acids. The V gene's germline CDR1 is SGHAT and CDR2 FQDESV (reference sequence). Trimming took 5 bases from V and 0 from J; bases not matched to a gene: 10. In nucleotides, the CDR3 is TGTGCCAGCAGCCCGCAGCCGGGACTAAGCTCCTACAATGAGCAGTTCTTC. Translated, it gives CASSPQPGLSSYNEQFF.

This clone was picked up a small number of times. This rearrangement joins TRBV18 to TRBJ2-4; 7 bases map to TRBD1. This CDR3 comprises 14 residues. V was clipped by 3 bases and J by 4 bases; unmatched bases: 3. Germline CDR1 is KGHSH and CDR2 is LQKENI. The CDR3 spells CASSPPGQKNIQYF. CDR3 nucleotide sequence: TGTGCCAGCTCACCCCCGGGACAGAAAAACATTCAGTACTTC.

The rearrangement uses TRBV9 and TRBJ1-3; 7 nucleotides align to TRBD1. CDR3 length: 16 residues. In germline, CDR1 is SGDLS, CDR2 YYNGEE. V was clipped by 4 bases and J by 0 bases; unmatched bases: 7. In DNA, the CDR3 is TGTGCCAGCAGCTCATTGGACAGGATCTCTGGAAACACCATATATTTT. This encodes CASSSLDRISGNTIYF.

The rearrangement uses TRBV9 and TRBJ1-6; the match to TRBD1 covers 8 bases. Looked up from germline, CDR1 is SGDLS and CDR2 is YYNGEE. CDR3 length: 14 amino acids. Trimming took 4 bases from V and 7 from J; bases not matched to a gene: 4. This CDR3 reads CASSSTGGNSPLHF. DNA of the CDR3: TGTGCCAGCAGCTCTACAGGGGGGAATTCACCCCTCCACTTT.

The chain couples TRBV27 to TRBJ2-7, with 10 bases fitting TRBD2. Looked up from germline, CDR1 is MNHEY and CDR2 is SMNVEV (reference sequence). The CDR3 spans 14 residues. The trim removed 5 bases at V and 6 bases at J, leaving 7 bases unmatched. Here the CDR3 DNA reads TGTGCCAGCAGTCTTAGCGGGAGGCTGCTCGAGCAGTACTTC. Translating it yields CASSLSGRLLEQYF.

The sample holds a few counts of this clone. This chain joins TRBV5-1 and TRBJ2-2; 9 bases fit TRBD1. V shed 4 bases and J 4 bases; nucleotides not matched to a gene: 2. CDR1 is SGHRS, CDR2 YFSETQ, per germline. This CDR3 is 14 amino acids long. As DNA, the CDR3 is TGCGCCAGCAGCCCGGGACAGGGCACCGGGGAGCTGTTTTTT. This codes for CASSPGQGTGELFF.

This clone was recorded only once. The V and J genes are TRBV7-2 and TRBJ1-3, with D unclear. There are 14 residues in the CDR3. Germline CDR1 reads SGHTA; CDR2 reads FQGNSA. The V end was cut by 5 bases, the J end by 2 bases, with 10 bases between. The CDR3 DNA is TGTGCCAGCAGCCCCCCCGGGGCTGGAAACACCATATATTTT. The encoded protein is CASSPPGAGNTIYF.